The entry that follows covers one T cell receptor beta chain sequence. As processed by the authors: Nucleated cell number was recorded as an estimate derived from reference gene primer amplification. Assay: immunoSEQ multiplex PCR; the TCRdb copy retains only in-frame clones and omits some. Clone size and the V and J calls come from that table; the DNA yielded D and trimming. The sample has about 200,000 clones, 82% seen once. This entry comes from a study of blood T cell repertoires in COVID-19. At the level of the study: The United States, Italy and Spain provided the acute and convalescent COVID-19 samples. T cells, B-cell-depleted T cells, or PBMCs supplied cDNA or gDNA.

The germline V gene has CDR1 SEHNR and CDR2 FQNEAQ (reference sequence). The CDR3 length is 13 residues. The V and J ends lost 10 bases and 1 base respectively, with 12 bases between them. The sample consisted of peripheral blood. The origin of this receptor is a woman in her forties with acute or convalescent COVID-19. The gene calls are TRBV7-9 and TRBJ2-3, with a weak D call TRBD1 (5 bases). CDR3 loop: CAMGPWGTDTQYF. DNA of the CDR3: TGTGCCATGGGGCCCTGGGGCACAGATACGCAGTATTTT.